The clone carrying this TCR beta chain was seen a handful of times. The antigen is not known. The trim removed 4 bases at V and 7 bases at J, leaving 7 bases unmatched. The CDR3 runs to 15 residues. Germline V gene data show CDR1 as MDHEN and CDR2 as SYDVKM. This entry is derived from a study of cytomegalovirus exposure and HLA in healthy donors. The donors were part of the validation cohort of 100 to 150 subjects. That cohort was separate from the first cohort, which comprised roughly 670 subjects. Regarding the study as a whole: Specific recognition of CMV antigens was confirmed in vitro for a few chains (all CMV-associated).

Using immunoSEQ multiplex PCR, the repertoire was profiled, and TCRdb retains in-frame clones only, with some absent. The sample holds more than 250,000 clones, 87% seen once. The receptor comes from a woman aged 30 to 39 in good health and CMV-seropositive. V gene TRBV28 combines with J gene TRBJ1-4; 9 bases map to TRBD1. Sequencing was carried out using PBMCs. CDR3 region: CASSYLGTGREKLFF. CDR3 sequence (DNA): TGTGCCAGCAGTTACCTCGGGACAGGGCGTGAAAAACTGTTTTTT.